The present T cell receptor (beta chain) was sequenced within a study of regulatory T cells in long-lasting Graves disease. Study details: It was over 5 years of antithyroid drugs, with positive TSH receptor antibodies, that meant persistent Graves' disease.

To make TCR beta libraries, researchers used iRepertoire HTBI primers and Arm-PCR of CDR3 regions. MiXCR, applied by TCRdb to the multiplex PCR reads, yields one record per CDR3 protein. This sample has hundreds of thousands of distinct CDR3 sequences; about 21% occur once, and the top ten carry 13% to 15%. Germline loops: CDR1 MGHDK, CDR2 SYGVNS. This CDR3 spans 13 amino acids. V was shortened by 4 bases and J by 1 base, with 7 bases between the two germline ends. This sample's time point: persistent/refractory GD, antithyroid drugs over 5 years with positive TRAb. Researchers made the TCR library from RNA that was extracted from PBMCs.

This chain uses TRBV25-1 with TRBJ1-2; D is undetermined. The sample consisted of peripheral blood mononuclear cells (PBMCs), taken when the disease was refractory, from a patient treated with antithyroid drugs. The sequence was collected from a female donor with Graves disease. The CDR3 coding sequence is TGTGCCAGCAGTGGACGGATTAACTATGGCTACACCTTC. Translation gives CASSGRINYGYTF.